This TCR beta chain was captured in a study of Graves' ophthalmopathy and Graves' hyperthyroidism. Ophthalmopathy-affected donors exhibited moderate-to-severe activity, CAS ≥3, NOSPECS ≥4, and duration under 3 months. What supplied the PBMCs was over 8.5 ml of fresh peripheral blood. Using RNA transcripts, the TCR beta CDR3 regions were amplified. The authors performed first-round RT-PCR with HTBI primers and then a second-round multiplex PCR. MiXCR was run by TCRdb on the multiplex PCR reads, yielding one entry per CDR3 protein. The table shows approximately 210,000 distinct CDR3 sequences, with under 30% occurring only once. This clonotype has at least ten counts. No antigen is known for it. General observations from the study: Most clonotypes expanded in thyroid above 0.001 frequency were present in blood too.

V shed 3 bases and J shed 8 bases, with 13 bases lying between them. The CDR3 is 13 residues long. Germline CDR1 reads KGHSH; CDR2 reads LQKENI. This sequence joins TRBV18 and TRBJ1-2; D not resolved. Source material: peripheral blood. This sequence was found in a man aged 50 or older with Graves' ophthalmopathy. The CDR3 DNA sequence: TGTGCCAGCTCACCGATTGTGGGCGACGGCTACACCTTC. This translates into CASSPIVGDGYTF.